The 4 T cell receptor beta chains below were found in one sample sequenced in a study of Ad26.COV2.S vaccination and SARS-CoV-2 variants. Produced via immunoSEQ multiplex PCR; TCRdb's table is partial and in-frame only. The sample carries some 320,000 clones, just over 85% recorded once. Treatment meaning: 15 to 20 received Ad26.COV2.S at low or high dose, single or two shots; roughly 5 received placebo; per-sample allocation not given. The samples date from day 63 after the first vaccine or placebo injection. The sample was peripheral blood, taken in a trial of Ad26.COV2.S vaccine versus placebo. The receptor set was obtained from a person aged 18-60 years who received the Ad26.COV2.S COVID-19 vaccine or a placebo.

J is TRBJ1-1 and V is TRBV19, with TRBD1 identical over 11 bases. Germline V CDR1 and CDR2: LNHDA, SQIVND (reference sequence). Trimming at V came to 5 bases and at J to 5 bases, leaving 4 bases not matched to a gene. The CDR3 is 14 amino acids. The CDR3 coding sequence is TGTGCCAGTAGTTTGCGGGACAGGGGGACTGAAGCTTTCTTT. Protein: CASSLRDRGTEAFF.

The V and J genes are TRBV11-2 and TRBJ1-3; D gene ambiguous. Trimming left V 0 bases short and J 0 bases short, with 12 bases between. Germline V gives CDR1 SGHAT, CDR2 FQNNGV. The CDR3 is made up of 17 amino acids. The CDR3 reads CASSLEPRSSSGNTIYF. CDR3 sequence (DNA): TGTGCCAGCAGCTTAGAGCCCAGAAGTTCCTCTGGAAACACCATATATTTT.

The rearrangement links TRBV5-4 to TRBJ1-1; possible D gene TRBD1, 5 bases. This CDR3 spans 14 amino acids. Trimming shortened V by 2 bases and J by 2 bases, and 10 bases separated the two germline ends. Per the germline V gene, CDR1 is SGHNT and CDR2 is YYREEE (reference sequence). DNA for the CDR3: TGTGCCAGCAGCTTAAGGGACGGAAACACTGAAGCTTTCTTT. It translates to CASSLRDGNTEAFF.

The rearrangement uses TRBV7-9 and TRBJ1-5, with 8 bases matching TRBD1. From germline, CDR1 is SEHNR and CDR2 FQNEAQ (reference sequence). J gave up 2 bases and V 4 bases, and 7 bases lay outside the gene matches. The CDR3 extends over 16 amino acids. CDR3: CASSSTGGEGNQPQHF. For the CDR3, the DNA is TGTGCCAGCAGCTCCACAGGGGGGGAGGGCAATCAGCCCCAGCATTTT. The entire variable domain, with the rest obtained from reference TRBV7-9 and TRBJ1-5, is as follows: DTGVSQNPRHKITKRGQNVTFRCDPISEHNRLYWYRQTLGQGPEFLTYFQNEAQLEKSRLLSDRFSAERPKGSFSTLEIQRTEQGDSAMYLCASSSTGGEGNQPQHFGDGTRLSIL.